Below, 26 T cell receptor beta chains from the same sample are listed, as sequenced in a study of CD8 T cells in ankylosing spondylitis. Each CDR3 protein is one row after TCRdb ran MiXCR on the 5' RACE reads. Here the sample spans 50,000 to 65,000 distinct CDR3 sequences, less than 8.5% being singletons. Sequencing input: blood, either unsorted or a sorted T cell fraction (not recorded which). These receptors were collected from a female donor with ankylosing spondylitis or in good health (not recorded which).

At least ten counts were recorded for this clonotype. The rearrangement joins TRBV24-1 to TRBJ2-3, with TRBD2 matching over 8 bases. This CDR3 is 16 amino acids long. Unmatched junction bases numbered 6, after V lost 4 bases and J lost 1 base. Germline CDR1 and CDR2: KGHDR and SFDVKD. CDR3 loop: CATSDPGAGGTDTQYF. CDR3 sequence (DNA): TGTGCCACCAGTGACCCGGGAGCGGGGGGCACAGATACGCAGTATTTT.

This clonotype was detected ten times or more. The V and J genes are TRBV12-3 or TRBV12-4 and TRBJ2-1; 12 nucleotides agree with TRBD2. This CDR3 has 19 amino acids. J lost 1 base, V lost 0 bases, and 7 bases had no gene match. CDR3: CASSLAFGTSGPSYNEQFF. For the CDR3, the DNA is TGTGCCAGCAGTTTAGCGTTCGGGACTAGCGGGCCATCCTACAATGAGCAGTTCTTC.

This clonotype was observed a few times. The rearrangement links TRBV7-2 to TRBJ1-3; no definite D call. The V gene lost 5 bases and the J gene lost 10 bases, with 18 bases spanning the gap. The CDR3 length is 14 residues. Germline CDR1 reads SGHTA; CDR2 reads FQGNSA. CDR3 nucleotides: TGTGCCAGCAGCAGAACAGCGACGGAACGGACCATATATTTT. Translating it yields CASSRTATERTIYF.

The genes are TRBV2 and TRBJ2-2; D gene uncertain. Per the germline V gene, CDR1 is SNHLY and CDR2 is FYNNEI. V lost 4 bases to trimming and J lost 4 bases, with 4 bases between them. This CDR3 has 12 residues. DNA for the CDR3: TGTGCCAGCAGTGTCCCCACCGGGGAGCTGTTTTTT. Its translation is CASSVPTGELFF.

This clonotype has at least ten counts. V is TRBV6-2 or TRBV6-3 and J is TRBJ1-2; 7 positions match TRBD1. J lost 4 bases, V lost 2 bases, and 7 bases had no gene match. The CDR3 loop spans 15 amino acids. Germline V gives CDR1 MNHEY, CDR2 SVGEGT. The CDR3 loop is CASSYPDRLAYGYTF. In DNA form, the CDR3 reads TGTGCCAGCAGTTACCCGGACAGGTTAGCCTATGGCTACACCTTC.

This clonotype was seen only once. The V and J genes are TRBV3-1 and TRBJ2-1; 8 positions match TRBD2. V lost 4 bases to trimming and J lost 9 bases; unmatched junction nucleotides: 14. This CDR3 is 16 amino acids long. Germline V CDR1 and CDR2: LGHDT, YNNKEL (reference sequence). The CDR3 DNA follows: TGTGCCAGCAGCCCGAGTGTTAGCGGGGCATGGAGTGAGCAGTTCTTC. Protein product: CASSPSVSGAWSEQFF.

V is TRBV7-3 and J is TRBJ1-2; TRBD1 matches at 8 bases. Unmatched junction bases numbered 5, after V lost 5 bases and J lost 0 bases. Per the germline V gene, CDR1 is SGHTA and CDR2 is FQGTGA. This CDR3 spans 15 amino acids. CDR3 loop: CASSPKTGANYGYTF. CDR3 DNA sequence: TGTGCCAGCAGCCCAAAGACAGGGGCTAACTATGGCTACACCTTC.

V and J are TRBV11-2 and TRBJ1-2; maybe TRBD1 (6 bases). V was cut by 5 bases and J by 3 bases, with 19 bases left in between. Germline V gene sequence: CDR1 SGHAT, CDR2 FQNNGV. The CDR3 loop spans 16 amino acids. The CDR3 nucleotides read TGTGCCAGCAGCGAGAAAGCCTCGGACAGCTACTATGGCTACACCTTC. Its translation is CASSEKASDSYYGYTF.

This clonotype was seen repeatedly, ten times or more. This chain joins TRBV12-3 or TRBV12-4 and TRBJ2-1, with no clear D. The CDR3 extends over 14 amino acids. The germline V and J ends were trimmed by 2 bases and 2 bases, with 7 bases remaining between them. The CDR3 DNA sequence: TGTGCCAGCAGTTTACAGAGCCCCTACAATGAGCAGTTCTTC. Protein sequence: CASSLQSPYNEQFF.

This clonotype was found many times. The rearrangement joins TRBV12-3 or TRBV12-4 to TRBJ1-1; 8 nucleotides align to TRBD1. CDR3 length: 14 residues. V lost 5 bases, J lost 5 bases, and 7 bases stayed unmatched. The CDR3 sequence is CASSLSDRATEAFF. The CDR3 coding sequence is TGTGCCAGCAGTCTATCGGACAGGGCAACTGAAGCTTTCTTT.

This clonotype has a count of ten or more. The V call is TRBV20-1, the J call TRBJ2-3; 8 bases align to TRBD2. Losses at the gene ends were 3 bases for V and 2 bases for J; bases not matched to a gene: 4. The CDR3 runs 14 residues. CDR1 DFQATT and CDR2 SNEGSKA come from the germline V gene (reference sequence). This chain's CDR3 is CSARRRGATDTQYF. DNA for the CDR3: TGCAGTGCTAGGCGGCGGGGGGCCACAGATACGCAGTATTTT.

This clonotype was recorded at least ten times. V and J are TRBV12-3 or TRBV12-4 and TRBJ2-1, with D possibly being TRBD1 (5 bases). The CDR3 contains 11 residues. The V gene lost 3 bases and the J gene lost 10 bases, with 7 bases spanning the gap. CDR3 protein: CASSLGREQFF. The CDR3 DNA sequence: TGTGCCAGCAGTTTGGGGCGAGAGCAGTTCTTC.

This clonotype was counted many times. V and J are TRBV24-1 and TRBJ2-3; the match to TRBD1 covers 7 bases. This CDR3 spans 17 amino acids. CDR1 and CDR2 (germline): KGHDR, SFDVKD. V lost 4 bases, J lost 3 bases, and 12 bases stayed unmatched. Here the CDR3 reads CATSDSSTGKRTDTQYF. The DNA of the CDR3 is TGTGCCACCAGTGACTCGTCGACAGGGAAGAGAACAGATACGCAGTATTTT.

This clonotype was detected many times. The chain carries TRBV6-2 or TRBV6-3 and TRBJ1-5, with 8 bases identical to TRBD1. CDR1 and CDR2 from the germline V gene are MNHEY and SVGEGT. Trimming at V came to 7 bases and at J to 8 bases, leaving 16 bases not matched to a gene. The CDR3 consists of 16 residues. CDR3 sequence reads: CASTLQGGGQDKPQHF. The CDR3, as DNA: TGTGCCAGCACCCTCCAAGGAGGGGGACAGGATAAGCCCCAGCATTTT.

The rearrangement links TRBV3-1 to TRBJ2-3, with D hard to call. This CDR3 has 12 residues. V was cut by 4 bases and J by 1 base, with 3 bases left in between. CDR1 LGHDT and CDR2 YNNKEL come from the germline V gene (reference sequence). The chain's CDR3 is CASSLRTDTQYF. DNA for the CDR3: TGTGCCAGCAGCCTCCGCACAGATACGCAGTATTTT.

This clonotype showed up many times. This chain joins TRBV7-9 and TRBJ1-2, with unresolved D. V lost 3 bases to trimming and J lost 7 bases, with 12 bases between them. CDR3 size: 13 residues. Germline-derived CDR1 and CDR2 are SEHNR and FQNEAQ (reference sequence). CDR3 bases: TGTGCCAGCAGCTTCAGAAGTGCCGGTGGCTACACCTTC. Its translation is CASSFRSAGGYTF.

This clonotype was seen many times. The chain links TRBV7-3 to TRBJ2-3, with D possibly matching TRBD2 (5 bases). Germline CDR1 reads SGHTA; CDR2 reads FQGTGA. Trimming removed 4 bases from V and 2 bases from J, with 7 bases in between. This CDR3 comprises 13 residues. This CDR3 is CASSSTNTDTQYF. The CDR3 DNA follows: TGTGCCAGCAGCTCGACTAACACAGATACGCAGTATTTT. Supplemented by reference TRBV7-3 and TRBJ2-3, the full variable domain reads GAGVSQTPSNKVTEKGKYVELRCDPISGHTALYWYRQSLGQGPEFLIYFQGTGAADDSGLPNDRFFAVRPEGSVSTLKIQRTERGDSAVYLCASSSTNTDTQYFGPGTRLTVL.

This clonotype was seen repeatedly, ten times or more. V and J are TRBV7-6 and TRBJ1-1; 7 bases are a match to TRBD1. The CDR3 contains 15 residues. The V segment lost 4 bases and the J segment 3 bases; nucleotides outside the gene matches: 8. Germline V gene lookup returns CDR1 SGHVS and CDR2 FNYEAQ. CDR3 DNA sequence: TGTGCCAGCAGCTCCCGACAGGGCGTGGACACTGAAGCTTTCTTT. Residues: CASSSRQGVDTEAFF.

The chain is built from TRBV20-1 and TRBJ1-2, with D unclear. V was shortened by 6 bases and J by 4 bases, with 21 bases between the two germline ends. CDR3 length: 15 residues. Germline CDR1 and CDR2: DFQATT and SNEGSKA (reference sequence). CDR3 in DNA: TGCAGTGCCTGGGTCCAGGCCCCGGGTTCCTATGGCTACACCTTC. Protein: CSAWVQAPGSYGYTF.

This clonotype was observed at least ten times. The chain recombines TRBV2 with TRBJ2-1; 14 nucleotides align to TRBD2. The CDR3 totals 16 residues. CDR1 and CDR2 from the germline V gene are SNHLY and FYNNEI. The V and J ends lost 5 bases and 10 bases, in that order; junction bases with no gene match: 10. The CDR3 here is CASSPGTSGGLMEQFF. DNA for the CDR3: TGTGCCAGCAGTCCCGGGACTAGCGGGGGTCTCATGGAGCAGTTCTTC. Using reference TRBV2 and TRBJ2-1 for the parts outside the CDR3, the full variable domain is EPEVTQTPSHQVTQMGQEVILRCVPISNHLYFYWYRQILGQKVEFLVSFYNNEISEKSEIFDDQFSVERPDGSNFTLKIRSTKLEDSAMYFCASSPGTSGGLMEQFFGPGTRLTVL.

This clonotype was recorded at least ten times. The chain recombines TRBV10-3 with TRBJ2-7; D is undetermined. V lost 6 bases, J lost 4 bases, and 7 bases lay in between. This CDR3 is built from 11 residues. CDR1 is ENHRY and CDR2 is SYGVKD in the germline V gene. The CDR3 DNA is TGTGCCATCAGCGATGAATACGAGCAGTACGTC. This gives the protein CAISDEYEQYV.

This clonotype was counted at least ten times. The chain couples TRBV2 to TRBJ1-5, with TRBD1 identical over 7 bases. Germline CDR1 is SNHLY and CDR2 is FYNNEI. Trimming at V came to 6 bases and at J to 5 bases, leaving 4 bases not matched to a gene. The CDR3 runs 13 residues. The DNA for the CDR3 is TGTGCCAGCAGCAGGGGGAAGGATCAGCCCCAGCATTTT. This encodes CASSRGKDQPQHF.

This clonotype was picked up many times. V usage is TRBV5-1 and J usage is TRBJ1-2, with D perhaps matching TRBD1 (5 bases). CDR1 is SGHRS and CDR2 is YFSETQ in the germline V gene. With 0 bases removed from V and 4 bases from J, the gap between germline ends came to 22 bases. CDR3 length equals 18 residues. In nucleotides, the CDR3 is TGCGCCAGCAGCTTGGCCGGATTTCAGGGAACGGGGAGCTATGGCTACACCTTC. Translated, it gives CASSLAGFQGTGSYGYTF.

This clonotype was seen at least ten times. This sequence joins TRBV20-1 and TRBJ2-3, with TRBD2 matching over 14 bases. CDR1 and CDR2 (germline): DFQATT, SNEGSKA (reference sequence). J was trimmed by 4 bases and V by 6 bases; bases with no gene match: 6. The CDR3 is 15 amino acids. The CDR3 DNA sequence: TGCAGTGCGCTAGAGACTAGCGGGGGGGCAGATACGCAGTATTTT. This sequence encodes CSALETSGGADTQYF.

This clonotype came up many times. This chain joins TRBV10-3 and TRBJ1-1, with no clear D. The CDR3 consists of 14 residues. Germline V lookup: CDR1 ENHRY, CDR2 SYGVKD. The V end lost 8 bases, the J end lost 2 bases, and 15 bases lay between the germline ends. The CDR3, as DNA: TGTGCCATCGGCCGCGCGGGTCTCAACACTGAAGCTTTCTTT. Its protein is CAIGRAGLNTEAFF.

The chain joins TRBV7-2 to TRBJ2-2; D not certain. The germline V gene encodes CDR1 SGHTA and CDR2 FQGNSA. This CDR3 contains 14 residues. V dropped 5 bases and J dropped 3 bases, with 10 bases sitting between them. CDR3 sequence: CASSIATDTGELFF. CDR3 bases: TGTGCCAGCAGCATCGCTACGGACACCGGGGAGCTGTTTTTT.